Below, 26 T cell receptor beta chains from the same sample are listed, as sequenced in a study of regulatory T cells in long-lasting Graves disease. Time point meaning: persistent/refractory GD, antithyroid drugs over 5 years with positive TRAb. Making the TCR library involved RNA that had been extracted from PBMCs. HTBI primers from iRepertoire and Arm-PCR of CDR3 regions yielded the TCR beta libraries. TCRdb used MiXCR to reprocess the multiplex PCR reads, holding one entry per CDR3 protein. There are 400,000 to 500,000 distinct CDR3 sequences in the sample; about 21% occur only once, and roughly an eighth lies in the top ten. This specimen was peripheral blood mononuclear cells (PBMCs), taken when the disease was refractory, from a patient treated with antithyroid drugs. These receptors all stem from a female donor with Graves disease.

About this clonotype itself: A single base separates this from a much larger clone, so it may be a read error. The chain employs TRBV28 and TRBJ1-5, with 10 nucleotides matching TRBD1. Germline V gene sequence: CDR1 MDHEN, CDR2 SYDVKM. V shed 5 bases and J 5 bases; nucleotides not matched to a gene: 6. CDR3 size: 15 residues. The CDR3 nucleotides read TGTGCCAGCAGTCCCCCGACAGGGGGCCATCAGCCCCAGCATTTT. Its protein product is CASSPPTGGHQPQHF.

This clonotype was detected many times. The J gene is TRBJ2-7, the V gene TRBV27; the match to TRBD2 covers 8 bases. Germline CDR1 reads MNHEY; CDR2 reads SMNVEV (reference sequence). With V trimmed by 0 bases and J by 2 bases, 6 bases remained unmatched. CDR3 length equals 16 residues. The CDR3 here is CASSLSLLAVTYEQYF. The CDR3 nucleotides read TGTGCCAGCAGTTTATCCTTACTAGCGGTGACCTACGAGCAGTACTTC.

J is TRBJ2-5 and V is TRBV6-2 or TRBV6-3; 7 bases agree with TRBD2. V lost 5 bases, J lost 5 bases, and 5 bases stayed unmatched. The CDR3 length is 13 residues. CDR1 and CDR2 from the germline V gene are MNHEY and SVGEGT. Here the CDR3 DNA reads TGTGCCAGCAGTAAGCGGGAAGTTGAGACCCAGTACTTC. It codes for CASSKREVETQYF.

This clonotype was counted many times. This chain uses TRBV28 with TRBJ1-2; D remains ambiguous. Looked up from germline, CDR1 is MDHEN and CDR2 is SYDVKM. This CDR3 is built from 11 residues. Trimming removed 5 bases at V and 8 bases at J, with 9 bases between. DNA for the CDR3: TGTGCCAGCAGTCCCTCCATAGGCTACACCTTC. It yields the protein CASSPSIGYTF.

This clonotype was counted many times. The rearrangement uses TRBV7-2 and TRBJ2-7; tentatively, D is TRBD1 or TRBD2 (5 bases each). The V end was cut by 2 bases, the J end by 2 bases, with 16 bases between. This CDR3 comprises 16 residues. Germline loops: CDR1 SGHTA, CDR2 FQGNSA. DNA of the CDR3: TGTGCCAGCAGCTTAAATACGGGGACCGGAACCTACGAGCAGTACTTC. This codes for CASSLNTGTGTYEQYF. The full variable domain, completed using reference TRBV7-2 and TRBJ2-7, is GAGVSQSPSNKVTEKGKDVELRCDPISGHTALYWYRQSLGQGLEFLIYFQGNSAPDKSGLPSDRFSAERTGGSVSTLTIQRTQQEDSAVYLCASSLNTGTGTYEQYFGPGTRLTVT.

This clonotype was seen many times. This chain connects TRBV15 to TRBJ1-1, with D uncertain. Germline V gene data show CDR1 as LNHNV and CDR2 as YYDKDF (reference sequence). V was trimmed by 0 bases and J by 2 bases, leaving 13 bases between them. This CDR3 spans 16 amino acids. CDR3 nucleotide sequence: TGTGCCACCAGCAGAGATAGTCTGTCGGTAAACACTGAAGCTTTCTTT. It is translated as CATSRDSLSVNTEAFF.

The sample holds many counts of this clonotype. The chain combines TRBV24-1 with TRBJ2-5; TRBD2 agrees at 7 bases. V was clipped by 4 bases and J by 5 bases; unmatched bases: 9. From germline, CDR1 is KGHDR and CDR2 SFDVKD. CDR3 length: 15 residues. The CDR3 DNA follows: TGTGCCACCAGTGAGGCTAGCGGTGGGTGGGAGACCCAGTACTTC. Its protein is CATSEASGGWETQYF.

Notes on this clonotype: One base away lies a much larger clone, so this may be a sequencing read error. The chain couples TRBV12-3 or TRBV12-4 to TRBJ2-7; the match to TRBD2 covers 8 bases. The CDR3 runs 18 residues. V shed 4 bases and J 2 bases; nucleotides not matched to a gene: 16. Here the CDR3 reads CASSSLSPRSGGAYEQYF. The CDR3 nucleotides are TGTGCCAGCAGTTCTCTCTCCCCCCGGAGCGGGGGCGCCTACGAGCAGTACTTC.

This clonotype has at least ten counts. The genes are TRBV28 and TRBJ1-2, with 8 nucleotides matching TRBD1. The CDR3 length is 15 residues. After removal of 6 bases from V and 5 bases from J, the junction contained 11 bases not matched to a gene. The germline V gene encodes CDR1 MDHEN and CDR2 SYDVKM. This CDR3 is CASSMDTGGTYGYTF. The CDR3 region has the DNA TGTGCCAGCAGCATGGATACAGGGGGGACTTATGGCTACACCTTC.

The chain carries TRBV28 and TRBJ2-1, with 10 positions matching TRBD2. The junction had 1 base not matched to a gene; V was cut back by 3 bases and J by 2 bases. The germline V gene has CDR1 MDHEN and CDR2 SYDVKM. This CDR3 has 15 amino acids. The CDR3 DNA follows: TGTGCCAGCAGTTTTAGCGGGAGGACCTACAATGAGCAGTTCTTC. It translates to CASSFSGRTYNEQFF.

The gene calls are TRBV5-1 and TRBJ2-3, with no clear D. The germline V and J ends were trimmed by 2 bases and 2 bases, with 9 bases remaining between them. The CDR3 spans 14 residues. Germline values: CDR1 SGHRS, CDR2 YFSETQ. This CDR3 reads CASSFYSITDTQYF. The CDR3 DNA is TGCGCCAGCAGCTTTTATAGTATCACAGATACGCAGTATTTT.

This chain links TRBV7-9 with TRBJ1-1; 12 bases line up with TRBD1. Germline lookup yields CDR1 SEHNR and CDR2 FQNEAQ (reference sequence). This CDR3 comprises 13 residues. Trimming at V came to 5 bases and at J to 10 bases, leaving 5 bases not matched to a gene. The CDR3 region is CASSEGQGASAFF. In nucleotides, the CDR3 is TGTGCCAGCAGCGAGGGACAGGGGGCTTCAGCTTTCTTT. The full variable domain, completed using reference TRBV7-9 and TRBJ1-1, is DTGVSQNPRHKITKRGQNVTFRCDPISEHNRLYWYRQTLGQGPEFLTYFQNEAQLEKSRLLSDRFSAERPKGSFSTLEIQRTEQGDSAMYLCASSEGQGASAFFGQGTRLTVV.

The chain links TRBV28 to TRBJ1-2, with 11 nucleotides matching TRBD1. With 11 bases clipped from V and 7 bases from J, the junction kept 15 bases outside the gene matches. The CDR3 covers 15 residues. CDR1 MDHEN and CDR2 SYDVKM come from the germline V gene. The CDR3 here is CAGRKLGQGEVGYTF. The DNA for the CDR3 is TGTGCCGGCCGGAAACTGGGACAGGGGGAGGTTGGCTACACCTTC.

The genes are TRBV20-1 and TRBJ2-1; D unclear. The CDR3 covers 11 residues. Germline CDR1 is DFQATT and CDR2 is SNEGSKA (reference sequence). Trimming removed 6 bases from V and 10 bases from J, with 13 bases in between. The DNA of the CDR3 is TGCAGTGCCTACCTTATGACCGAGCAGTTCTTC. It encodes CSAYLMTEQFF.

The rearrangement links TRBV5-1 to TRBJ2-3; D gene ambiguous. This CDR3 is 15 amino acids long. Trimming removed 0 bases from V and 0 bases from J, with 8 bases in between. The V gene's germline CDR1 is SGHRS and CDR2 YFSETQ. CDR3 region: CASSLAADSTDTQYF. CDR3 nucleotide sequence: TGCGCCAGCAGCTTGGCAGCCGATAGCACAGATACGCAGTATTTT.

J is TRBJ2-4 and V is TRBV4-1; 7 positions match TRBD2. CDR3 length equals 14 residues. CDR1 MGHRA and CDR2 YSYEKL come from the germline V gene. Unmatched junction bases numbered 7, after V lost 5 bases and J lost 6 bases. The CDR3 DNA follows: TGCGCCAGCAGCTCGACGGCTAGCGGAAACATTCAGTACTTC. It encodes CASSSTASGNIQYF.

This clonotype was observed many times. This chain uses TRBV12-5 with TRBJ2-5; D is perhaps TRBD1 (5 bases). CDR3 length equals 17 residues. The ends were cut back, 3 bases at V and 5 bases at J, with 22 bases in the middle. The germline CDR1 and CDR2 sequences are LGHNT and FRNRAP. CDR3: CASGFSSGATLGETQYF. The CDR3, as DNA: TGTGCTAGTGGTTTTTCTTCTGGGGCCACCTTGGGGGAGACCCAGTACTTC.

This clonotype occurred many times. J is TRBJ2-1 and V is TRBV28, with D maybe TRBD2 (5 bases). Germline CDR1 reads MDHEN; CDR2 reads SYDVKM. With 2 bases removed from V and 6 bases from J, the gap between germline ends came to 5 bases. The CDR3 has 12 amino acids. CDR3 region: CASSLEGNEQFF. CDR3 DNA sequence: TGTGCCAGCAGTTTAGAGGGCAATGAGCAGTTCTTC. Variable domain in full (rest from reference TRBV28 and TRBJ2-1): DVKVTQSSRYLVKRTGEKVFLECVQDMDHENMFWYRQDPGLGLRLIYFSYDVKMKEKGDIPEGYSVSREKKERFSLILESASTNQTSMYLCASSLEGNEQFFGPGTRLTVL.

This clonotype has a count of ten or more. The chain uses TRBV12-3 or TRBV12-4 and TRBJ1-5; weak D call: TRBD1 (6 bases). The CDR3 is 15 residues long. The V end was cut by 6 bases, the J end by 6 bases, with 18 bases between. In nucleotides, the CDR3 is TGTGCCAGCAGGGGTGGGGGCGCCAAAGGTCAGCCCCAGCATTTT. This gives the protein CASRGGGAKGQPQHF.

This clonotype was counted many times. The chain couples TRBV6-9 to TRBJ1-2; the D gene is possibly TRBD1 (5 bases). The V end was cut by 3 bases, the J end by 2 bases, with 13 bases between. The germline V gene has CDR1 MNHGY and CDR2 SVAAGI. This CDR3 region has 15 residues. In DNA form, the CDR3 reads TGTGCCAGCAGTTACCGGTCGGACACCAACTATGGCTACACCTTC. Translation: CASSYRSDTNYGYTF.

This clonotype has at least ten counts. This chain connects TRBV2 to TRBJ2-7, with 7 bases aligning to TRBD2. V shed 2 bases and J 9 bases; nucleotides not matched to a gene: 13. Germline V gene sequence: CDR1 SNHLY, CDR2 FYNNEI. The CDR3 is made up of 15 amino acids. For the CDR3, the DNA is TGTGCCAGCAGTGAAACGGCGGGAGACCCCCACTCGCAGTACTTC. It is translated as CASSETAGDPHSQYF. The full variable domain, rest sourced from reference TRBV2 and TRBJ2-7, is EPEVTQTPSHQVTQMGQEVILRCVPISNHLYFYWYRQILGQKVEFLVSFYNNEISEKSEIFDDQFSVERPDGSNFTLKIRSTKLEDSAMYFCASSETAGDPHSQYFGPGTRLTVT.

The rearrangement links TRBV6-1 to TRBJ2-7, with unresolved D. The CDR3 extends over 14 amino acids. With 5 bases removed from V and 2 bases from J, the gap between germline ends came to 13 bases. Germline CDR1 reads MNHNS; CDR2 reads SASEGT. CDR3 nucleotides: TGTGCCAGCAGTCGATATGGAGCTACCTACGAGCAGTACTTC. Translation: CASSRYGATYEQYF.

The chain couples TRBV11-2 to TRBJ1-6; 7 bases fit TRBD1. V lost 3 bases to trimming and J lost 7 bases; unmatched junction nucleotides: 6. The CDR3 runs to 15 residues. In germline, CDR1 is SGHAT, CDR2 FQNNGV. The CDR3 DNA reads TGTGCCAGCAGCTTCGGACAGGTTGGGAATTCACCCCTCCACTTT. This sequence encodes CASSFGQVGNSPLHF.

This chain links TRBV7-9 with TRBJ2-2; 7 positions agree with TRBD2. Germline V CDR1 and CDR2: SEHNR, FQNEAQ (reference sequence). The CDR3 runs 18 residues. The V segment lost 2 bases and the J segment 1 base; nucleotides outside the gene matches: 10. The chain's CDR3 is CASSLTEIAGWNTGELFF. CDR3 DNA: TGTGCCAGCAGCTTAACTGAGATAGCGGGCTGGAACACCGGGGAGCTGTTTTTT.

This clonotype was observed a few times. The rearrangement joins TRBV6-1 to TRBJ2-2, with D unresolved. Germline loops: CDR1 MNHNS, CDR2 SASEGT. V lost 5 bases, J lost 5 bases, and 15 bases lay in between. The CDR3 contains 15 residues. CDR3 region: CASSRLVRRTGELFF. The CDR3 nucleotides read TGTGCCAGCAGTCGTTTGGTCCGTCGGACCGGGGAGCTGTTTTTT.

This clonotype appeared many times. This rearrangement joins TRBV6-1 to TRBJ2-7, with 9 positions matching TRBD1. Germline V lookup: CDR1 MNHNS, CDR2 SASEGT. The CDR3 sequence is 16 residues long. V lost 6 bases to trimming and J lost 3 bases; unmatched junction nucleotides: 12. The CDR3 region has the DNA TGTGCCAGCAGAACGCTGCGGACAGGGGTTGGCTACGAGCAGTACTTC. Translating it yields CASRTLRTGVGYEQYF.